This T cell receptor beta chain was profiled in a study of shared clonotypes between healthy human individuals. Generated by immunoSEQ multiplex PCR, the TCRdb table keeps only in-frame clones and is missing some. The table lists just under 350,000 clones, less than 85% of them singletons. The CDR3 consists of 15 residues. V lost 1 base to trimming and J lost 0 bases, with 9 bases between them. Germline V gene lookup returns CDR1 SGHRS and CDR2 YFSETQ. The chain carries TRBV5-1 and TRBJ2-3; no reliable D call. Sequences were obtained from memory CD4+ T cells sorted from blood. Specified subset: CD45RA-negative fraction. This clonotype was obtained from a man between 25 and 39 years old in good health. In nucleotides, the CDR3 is TGCGCCAGCAGCTTGTTGCCTACAAGCACAGATACGCAGTATTTT. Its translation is CASSLLPTSTDTQYF.